The entry below describes one T cell receptor (beta chain). CDR1 is MGHRA, CDR2 YSYEKL, per germline. CDR3 length equals 15 residues. The V gene end was trimmed by 3 bases and the J gene end by 2 bases; junction bases not matched to a gene: 4. These data belong to a study of T cell changes during pregnancy in multiple sclerosis. Method: immunoSEQ multiplex PCR; TCRdb's copy keeps in-frame clones and lacks some. The sample records tens of thousands of clones, around 94% being singletons. This receptor was taken from a female donor with multiple sclerosis, enrolled in a pregnancy study. The sample in question was peripheral blood, obtained in the third trimester of pregnancy. This chain connects TRBV4-1 to TRBJ1-1, with 9 bases identical to TRBD1. In DNA, the CDR3 is TGCGCCAGCAGCCAGACAGGGGGTGACAACACTGAAGCTTTCTTT. This encodes CASSQTGGDNTEAFF.